This T cell receptor beta chain was obtained from a study of shared clonotypes between healthy human individuals. Across the whole study: Donor ages ranged 18 to 49 years: a couple of women, a few men. CD4 naive and memory got three plates each, CD8 naive two, CD8 memory one.

Overall study findings and caveats: In general, naive subsets displayed greater estimated richness than memory subsets did.

Germline CDR1 GTSNPN, CDR2 SVGIG (reference sequence). The CDR3 length is 14 residues. V was shortened by 2 bases and J by 1 base, with 9 bases between the two germline ends. As originally analysed: ImmunoSEQ gave junction-only sequences without quality scores, so filtering differed. Here immunoSEQ multiplex PCR was the method, and the copy in TCRdb shows in-frame clones only, minus some. Clonal size and the V and J genes are those of that table, whereas D and trimming came from the DNA. The table has about 380,000 clones, about 96% seen once. For this clone: What it recognizes is unknown.

Sequencing was carried out using memory CD8+ T cells sorted from blood. Noted subset: CD45RO+ cells pooled with CCR7-negative TemRA cells. This TCR was sampled from a man aged 30 to 39 in good health. V usage is TRBV30 and J usage is TRBJ1-5; weak D call: TRBD1 (5 bases). In DNA, the CDR3 is TGTGCCTGGAGTTTGGGGGGGAGCAATCAGCCCCAGCATTTT. Its protein product is CAWSLGGSNQPQHF.